This is a list of T cell receptor beta chains from one sample in a study of graft-versus-host responses after intestinal transplantation. These TCRs' antigens remain unknown. Data came from immunoSEQ multiplex PCR; TCRdb stores just in-frame clones and leaves some out. The sample lists about 99,000 clones, roughly 93% seen once, with 0.9% to 1.5% in the top ten. The material was unstimulated CD8+ T cells sorted from spleen or lymph node cells, obtained before intestinal transplant. The receptors were gathered from a human donor who received an intestinal transplant. Both conserved end residues are part of each CDR3. Each record gives: J gene, clone size, V gene, D gene, CDR3 length, CDR3 DNA, CDR3 protein. D genes are given only for firm matches. Some rows have no size entry. The others give once, few or many, or a class for an expanded clone.

>TRBJ2-6|.|TRBV7-9|.|15
TGTGCCAGCAGCCCTACAGGGACTGGGGCCAACGTCCTGACTTTC
CASSPTGTGANVLTF
>TRBJ1-1|.|TRBV4-1|.|15
TGCGCCAGCAGCCAAGGTAACGCTAGGAACACTGAAGCTTTCTTT
CASSQGNARNTEAFF
>TRBJ2-3|.|TRBV7-9|TRBD2|19
TGTGCCAGCACCCACACGCGGGCTAGCGGGGGGCCCAACACAGATACGCAGTATTTT
CASTHTRASGGPNTDTQYF
>TRBJ1-6|once|TRBV6-1|.|12
TGTGCCAGCAGTGAGGGAGGGAGAGTGCTCCACTTT
CASSEGGRVLHF
>TRBJ2-7|.|TRBV7-9|TRBD2|14
TGTGCCAGCAGCTTAGCGGGGGGGACCTACGAGCAGTACTTC
CASSLAGGTYEQYF
>TRBJ2-7|.|TRBV19|TRBD1|15
TGTGCCAGTAGTGCGCCGGGACAGGCTTCCTACGAGCAGTACTTC
CASSAPGQASYEQYF
>TRBJ1-1|.|TRBV4-1|.|14
TGCGCCAGCAGCCAAGAGGGCAGGGGCACTGAAGCTTTCTTT
CASSQEGRGTEAFF
>TRBJ2-1|.|TRBV27|.|15
TGTGCCAGCAGTCTCGGGGCCCCCTCCTACAATGAGCAGTTCTTC
CASSLGAPSYNEQFF
>TRBJ2-7|.|TRBV15|TRBD2|15
TGTGCCACCAGCAGAGTGAGGTCGGGGGGCTACGAGCAGTACTTC
CATSRVRSGGYEQYF
>TRBJ2-1|.|TRBV10-2|TRBD2|19
TGCGCCAGCAGTGAGTCGAGACTAGCGGGGGGGCCAGGGTTCGATGAGCAGTTCTTC
CASSESRLAGGPGFDEQFF
>TRBJ1-1|.|TRBV9|.|14
TGTGCCAGCAGCGTAGCGGGAGGGGGAAATGAAGCTTTCTTT
CASSVAGGGNEAFF
>TRBJ1-2|.|TRBV5-6|TRBD1|16
TGTGCCAGCAGCTTGGCCGCGGGACAGGGGTGGTATGGCTACACCTTC
CASSLAAGQGWYGYTF
>TRBJ1-2|.|TRBV29-1|TRBD1|12
TGCAGCGTCGCAACAGGGGGCCAAGGCTACACCTTC
CSVATGGQGYTF
>TRBJ1-2|.|TRBV4-1|TRBD1|14
TGCGCCAGCAGCCAAGTCGGGACAGAGTATGGCTACACCTTC
CASSQVGTEYGYTF
>TRBJ2-7|.|TRBV6-1|.|17
TGTGCCAGCAGTGAACTTGGGGGAGGTTTTATAGCCTACGAGCAGTACTTC
CASSELGGGFIAYEQYF
>TRBJ1-2|.|TRBV13|.|16
TGTGCCAGCAGCTTAGGCGTGGGAGTTGGGAGATATGGCTACACCTTC
CASSLGVGVGRYGYTF
>TRBJ2-7|.|TRBV5-1|TRBD2|16
TGCGCCAGCAGCTCTTCCACAGCGGGGAGACCTTACGAGCAGTACTTC
CASSSSTAGRPYEQYF
>TRBJ2-7|.|TRBV19|.|14
TGTGCCAGTCGGAATGAGGACAGTTCCTACGAGCAGTACTTC
CASRNEDSSYEQYF
>TRBJ1-5|once|TRBV4-1|.|13
TGCGCCAGCAGCCAAGAAACTGATCAGCCCCAGCATTTT
CASSQETDQPQHF
>TRBJ1-3|.|TRBV18|.|13
TGTGCCAGCTCAAGCGACAGCGGAAACACCATATATTTT
CASSSDSGNTIYF
>TRBJ2-2|.|TRBV10-2|TRBD2|17
TGCGCCAGCAGTCATCGACTAGCGGGGGGAGGGGTCGGGGAGCTGTTTTTT
CASSHRLAGGGVGELFF
>TRBJ1-4|.|TRBV4-1|.|17
TGCGCCAGCAGCCAATCTATTACAGCGGATGGGACGGAAAAACTGTTTTTT
CASSQSITADGTEKLFF
>TRBJ2-1|.|TRBV7-9|.|13
TGTGCCAGCAGCTTCAAGGGGGGGAATGAGCAGTTCTTC
CASSFKGGNEQFF
>TRBJ2-1|.|TRBV7-9|TRBD2|17
TGTGCCAGCAGCTCACCCCCTGCTAGCGGGGGGGGTGGTGAGCAGTTCTTC
CASSSPPASGGGGEQFF
>TRBJ2-1|.|TRBV18|TRBD1|19
TGTGCCAGCTCACCAGGAGGACAGGGGGCTCTTAGCTCCTACAATGAGCAGTTCTTC
CASSPGGQGALSSYNEQFF
>TRBJ2-1|.|TRBV5-8|TRBD2|16
TGTGCCAGCAGCTCGCTTTGGCGGGGGGGCTACAATGAGCAGTTCTTC
CASSSLWRGGYNEQFF
>TRBJ2-7|.|TRBV27|TRBD1|13
TGTGCCAGCAGTTTACAGGGGGCTAACGAGCAGTACTTC
CASSLQGANEQYF
>TRBJ2-7|once|TRBV9|.|14
TGTGCCAGCAGCGCCGGGGGTGAGGGTTACGAGCAGTACTTC
CASSAGGEGYEQYF
>TRBJ1-6|.|TRBV2|.|13
TGTGCCAGCAGTGAAGAAGGGAATTCACCCCTCCACTTT
CASSEEGNSPLHF
>TRBJ2-7|.|TRBV21-1|.|16
TGTGCCAGCAGCAAATGCCGGGACAGGGGGCACCGAGAGCAGTACTTC
CASSKCRDRGHREQYF
>TRBJ1-1|.|TRBV5-1|.|13
TGCGCCAGCAGCTTGGGCAGCTACCTTGAAGCTTTCTTT
CASSLGSYLEAFF
>TRBJ2-7|.|TRBV27|.|15
TGTGCCAGCAGACCGGGGGGCTGGAGCTCCTACGAGCAGTACTTC
CASRPGGWSSYEQYF
>TRBJ2-7|.|TRBV29-1|.|12
TGCAGCGTTGAGGAGGGCCCCTACGAGCAGTACTTC
CSVEEGPYEQYF
>TRBJ1-5|.|TRBV7-8|.|16
TGTGCCAGCAGCTTAGTGGGAGGGGGTGGTCTTCAGCCCCAGCATTTT
CASSLVGGGGLQPQHF
>TRBJ1-2|.|TRBV27|.|14
TGTGCCAGCAGTTCAGGACAGCTTAACTATGGCTACACCTTC
CASSSGQLNYGYTF
>TRBJ1-1|once|TRBV6-5|.|11
TGTGCCAGCAGGGAGGGCTGGTTTGCTTTCTTT
CASREGWFAFF
>TRBJ2-3|.|TRBV10-2|.|13
TGCGCCAGCAGTATAGGGTTCACAGATACGCAGTATTTT
CASSIGFTDTQYF
>TRBJ2-7|.|TRBV2|.|14
TGTGCCAGCAGTGAGCAGGACGGCTCCTACGAGCAGTACTTC
CASSEQDGSYEQYF
>TRBJ2-1|once|TRBV7-7|.|15
TGTGCCAGCAGCTTAGATGGGGGCTCCTACAATGAGCAGTTCTTC
CASSLDGGSYNEQFF
>TRBJ1-5|once|TRBV4-1|.|15
TGCGCCAGCAGCCGTGGGGGCCGGTTGATCGACCCCCAGCATTTT
CASSRGGRLIDPQHF
>TRBJ1-3|few|TRBV19|.|17
TGTGCCAGTAGTATAGAAATCGGGAGTTTCTCTGGAAACACCATATATTTT
CASSIEIGSFSGNTIYF
>TRBJ1-1|once|TRBV5-4|TRBD1|14
TGTGCCAGCAGCGAGGAGGGGGCTTCCACTGAAGCTTTCTTT
CASSEEGASTEAFF
>TRBJ2-3|.|TRBV10-3|.|14
TGTGCCATCAGTGTTTTGCCAGTCACAGATACGCAGTATTTT
CAISVLPVTDTQYF
>TRBJ1-2|.|TRBV6-5|TRBD1|15
TGTGCCAGCAGTCCCTGGACAGGGGGACCCCATGGCTACACCTTC
CASSPWTGGPHGYTF
>TRBJ1-4|once|TRBV11-2|.|16
TGTGCCAGCAGCTCACTTAACGGACAGAAAAATGAAAAACTGTTTTTT
CASSSLNGQKNEKLFF
>TRBJ2-2|.|TRBV9|.|14
TGTGCCAGCAGCGTTTCAGGGAACACCGGGGAGCTGTTTTTT
CASSVSGNTGELFF
>TRBJ2-7|.|TRBV21-1|.|14
TGTGCCAGCAGCAAAGCGGGCGGAACCTACGAGCAGTACTTC
CASSKAGGTYEQYF
>TRBJ1-2|.|TRBV9|.|14
TGTGCCAGCGCCTCCCAGGGGACTAACTATGGCTACACCTTC
CASASQGTNYGYTF
>TRBJ2-7|.|TRBV2|.|16
TGTGCCAGCGAACGGCGGGGGACAGTCGTTCTCTCCGAGCAGTACTTC
CASERRGTVVLSEQYF
>TRBJ2-3|.|TRBV30|.|19
TGTGCCTGGAGCGCCTCGAACTTCCGACAGGTCGCTGGCACAGATACGCAGTATTTT
CAWSASNFRQVAGTDTQYF
>TRBJ1-4|once|TRBV7-9|.|14
TGTGCCAGCAGCTTTTCGGGGAGTAATGAAAAACTGTTTTTT
CASSFSGSNEKLFF